This entry lists 5 T cell receptor beta chains sequenced from one sample in a study of blood T cell repertoires in COVID-19. Using immunoSEQ multiplex PCR, the repertoire was profiled, and TCRdb retains in-frame clones only, with some absent. The sample records 110,000 to 150,000 clones, around 72% being singletons. The specimen sequenced was peripheral blood. The receptors derive from a woman aged 55-69 years with acute or convalescent COVID-19.

The V and J genes are TRBV6-2 or TRBV6-3 and TRBJ2-7; 9 bases agree with TRBD2. The V gene's germline CDR1 is MNHEY and CDR2 SVGEGT. V was clipped by 0 bases and J by 3 bases; unmatched bases: 6. The CDR3 consists of 16 residues. The CDR3 nucleotides read TGTGCCAGCAGTTACTCGCCTAGCGGGAACCTCTACGAGCAGTACTTC. This sequence encodes CASSYSPSGNLYEQYF.

The chain employs TRBV9 and TRBJ1-2; D remains ambiguous. The V gene lost 3 bases and the J gene lost 8 bases, with 8 bases spanning the gap. CDR3 length equals 11 residues. CDR1 and CDR2 from the germline V gene are SGDLS and YYNGEE. The chain's CDR3 is CASSAAGGYTF. The CDR3 nucleotides read TGTGCCAGCAGCGCCGCAGGAGGCTACACCTTC.

The chain recombines TRBV19 with TRBJ1-5; D possibly corresponds to TRBD1 (6 bases). The CDR3 totals 14 residues. V was trimmed by 4 bases and J by 9 bases, leaving 16 bases between them. CDR1 is LNHDA, CDR2 SQIVND, per germline (reference sequence). The CDR3 region has the DNA TGTGCCAGTAGTAAACGGGACACAGCTTCGCCCCAGCATTTT. This translates into CASSKRDTASPQHF.

The V call is TRBV5-1, the J call TRBJ2-3, with 9 bases matching TRBD2. CDR3 length: 15 amino acids. Per germline, CDR1 SGHRS and CDR2 YFSETQ. J lost 2 bases, V lost 3 bases, and 4 bases had no gene match. The CDR3 DNA sequence: TGCGCCAGCAGCTGGGCGGGAGGGTCCACAGATACGCAGTATTTT. It translates to CASSWAGGSTDTQYF.

A single count supports this clone. The V and J genes are TRBV10-3 and TRBJ1-2, with D perhaps TRBD1 (5 bases). The CDR3 is made up of 16 amino acids. The germline V gene encodes CDR1 ENHRY and CDR2 SYGVKD. Trimming left V 3 bases short and J 2 bases short, with 16 bases between. As DNA, the CDR3 is TGTGCCATCAGTGAATTGGCCAGGGTCATGAACTATGGCTACACCTTC. Amino acid sequence: CAISELARVMNYGYTF.